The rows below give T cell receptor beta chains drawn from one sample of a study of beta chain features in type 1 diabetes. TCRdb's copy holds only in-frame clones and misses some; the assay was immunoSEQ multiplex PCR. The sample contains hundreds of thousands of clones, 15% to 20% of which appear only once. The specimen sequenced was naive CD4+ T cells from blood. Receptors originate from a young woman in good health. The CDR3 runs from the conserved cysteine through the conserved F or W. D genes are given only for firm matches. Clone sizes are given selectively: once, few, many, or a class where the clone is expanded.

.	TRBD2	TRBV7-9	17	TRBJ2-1	CASSLGRTSGRGDEQFF	TGTGCCAGCAGCTTAGGTCGGACTAGCGGGAGAGGGGATGAGCAGTTCTTC
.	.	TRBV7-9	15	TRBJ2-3	CASSPRGGRRDTQYF	TGTGCCAGCAGCCCCAGGGGGGGGCGAAGGGATACGCAGTATTTT
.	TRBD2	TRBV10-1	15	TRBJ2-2	CASSESGTNTGELFF	TGCGCCAGCAGTGAAAGCGGGACGAACACCGGGGAGCTGTTTTTT
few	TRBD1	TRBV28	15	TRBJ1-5	CASSSGDSSDQPQHF	TGTGCCAGCAGTTCAGGGGACAGTTCAGATCAGCCCCAGCATTTT
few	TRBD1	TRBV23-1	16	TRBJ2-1	CASSQSRGQGYNEQFF	TGCGCCAGCAGTCAATCACGGGGACAGGGGTACAATGAGCAGTTCTTC
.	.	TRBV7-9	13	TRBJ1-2	CASSTGTGGGYTF	TGTGCCAGCAGCACAGGGACCGGGGGTGGCTACACCTTC
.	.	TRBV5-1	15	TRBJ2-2	CASSLPGSGTGELFF	TGCGCCAGCAGCTTACCTGGGTCTGGCACCGGGGAGCTGTTTTTT
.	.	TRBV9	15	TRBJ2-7	CASSDPGPLYYEQYF	TGTGCCAGCAGCGACCCGGGGCCACTTTACTACGAGCAGTACTTC
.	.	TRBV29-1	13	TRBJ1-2	CSVVFPGVRGYTF	TGCAGCGTTGTTTTCCCCGGGGTTCGTGGCTACACCTTC
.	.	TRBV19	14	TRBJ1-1	CASSTQGDGTEAFF	TGTGCCAGTAGTACACAGGGTGATGGCACTGAAGCTTTCTTT
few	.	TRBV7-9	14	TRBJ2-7	CASSLVGGTYEQYF	TGTGCCAGCAGCCTAGTTGGAGGGACCTACGAGCAGTACTTC
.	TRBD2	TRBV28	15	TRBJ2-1	CASSLLAGGVNEQFF	TGTGCCAGCAGTTTACTAGCGGGAGGAGTCAATGAGCAGTTCTTC
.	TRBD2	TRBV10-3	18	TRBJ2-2	CAARGGLAGGTNTGELFF	TGTGCCGCCCGGGGCGGACTAGCGGGAGGAACGAACACCGGGGAGCTGTTTTTT
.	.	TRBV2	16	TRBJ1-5	CASSVQSGVGNQPQHF	TGTGCCAGCAGTGTTCAGTCGGGAGTGGGGAATCAGCCCCAGCATTTT
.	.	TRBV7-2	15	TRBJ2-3	CANSLVVGGRDTQYF	TGTGCCAACAGCTTAGTAGTCGGAGGGAGAGATACGCAGTATTTT
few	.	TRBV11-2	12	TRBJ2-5	CASSFVEGGEDF	TGTGCCAGCAGCTTCGTGGAAGGAGGGGAGGACTTC
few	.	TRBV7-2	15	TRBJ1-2	CASSLATPTAHGYTF	TGTGCCAGCAGCTTAGCTACTCCAACCGCGCATGGCTACACCTTC
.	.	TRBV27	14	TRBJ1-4	CASSPFRGGEKLFF	TGTGCCAGCAGTCCCTTCAGGGGAGGTGAAAAACTGTTTTTT
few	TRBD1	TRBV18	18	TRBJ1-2	CASSPDLSWTGGNYGYTF	TGTGCCAGCTCACCAGACCTGTCTTGGACAGGGGGTAACTATGGCTACACCTTC
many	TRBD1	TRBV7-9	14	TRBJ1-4	CASSSGQGNEKLFF	TGTGCCAGCAGCTCGGGACAGGGAAATGAAAAACTGTTTTTT
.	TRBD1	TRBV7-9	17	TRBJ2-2	CASSLEVRQGFSGELFF	TGTGCCAGCAGCTTAGAAGTGAGACAGGGCTTCTCCGGGGAGCTGTTTTTT
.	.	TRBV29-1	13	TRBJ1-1	CSVGGAGFGEAFF	TGCAGCGTGGGGGGGGCAGGGTTTGGTGAAGCTTTCTTT
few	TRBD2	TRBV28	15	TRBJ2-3	CASSSGLAGADTQYF	TGTGCCAGCAGTTCGGGACTAGCGGGAGCAGATACGCAGTATTTT
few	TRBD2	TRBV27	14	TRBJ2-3	CASSSSGHTDTQYF	TGTGCCAGCAGTTCTAGCGGGCACACAGATACGCAGTATTTT
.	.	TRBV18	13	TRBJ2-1	CASRIAAYNEQFF	TGTGCCAGCCGGATAGCGGCCTACAATGAGCAGTTCTTC
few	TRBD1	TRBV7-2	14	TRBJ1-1	CASSTRQGRTEAFF	TGTGCCAGCAGCACCAGACAGGGTCGCACTGAAGCTTTCTTT
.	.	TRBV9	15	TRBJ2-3	CASNIGVASTDTQYF	TGTGCCAGCAATATAGGCGTAGCGAGCACAGATACGCAGTATTTT
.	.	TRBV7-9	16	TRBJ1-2	CASSSARDTDIYGYTF	TGTGCCAGCAGCTCCGCCCGGGACACCGATATCTATGGCTACACCTTC
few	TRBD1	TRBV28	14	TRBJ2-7	CASSKDRAIYEQYF	TGTGCCAGCAGTAAAGACAGGGCAATCTACGAGCAGTACTTC
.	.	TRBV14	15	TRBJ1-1	CASSPLGRGNTEAFF	TGTGCCAGCAGCCCCCTCGGCCGGGGGAACACTGAAGCTTTCTTT
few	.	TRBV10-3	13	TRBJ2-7	CATLGLTTHEQYF	TGTGCCACCCTGGGATTGACAACCCACGAGCAGTACTTC
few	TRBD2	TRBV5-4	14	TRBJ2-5	CASSAAGVQETQYF	TGTGCCAGCAGCGCGGCGGGGGTCCAAGAGACCCAGTACTTC
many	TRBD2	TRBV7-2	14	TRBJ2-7	CASSSGLAGDEQYF	TGTGCCAGCAGCTCCGGACTAGCGGGAGACGAGCAGTACTTC
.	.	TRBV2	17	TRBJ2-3	CASSSWRTVPSTDTQYF	TGTGCCAGCAGTTCTTGGCGTACAGTTCCTAGCACAGATACGCAGTATTTT
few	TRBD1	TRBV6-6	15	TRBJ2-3	CASSYWDRGSDTQYF	TGTGCCAGCAGTTATTGGGACAGGGGTTCAGATACGCAGTATTTT
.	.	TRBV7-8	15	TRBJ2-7	CASSLGARRDYEQYF	TGTGCCAGCAGCTTAGGGGCTAGGAGGGACTACGAGCAGTACTTC
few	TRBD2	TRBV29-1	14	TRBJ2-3	CSVEGLAAAYTQYF	TGCAGCGTTGAGGGACTAGCGGCCGCATATACGCAGTATTTT
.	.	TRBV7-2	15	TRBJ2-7	CASSLDSMGKGEQYF	TGTGCCAGCAGCTTAGATTCCATGGGCAAAGGGGAGCAGTACTTC
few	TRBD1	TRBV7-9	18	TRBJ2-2	CASSFRYQGARITGELFF	TGTGCCAGCAGCTTTCGGTATCAGGGGGCGCGGATCACCGGGGAGCTGTTTTTT
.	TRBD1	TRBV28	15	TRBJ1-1	CASSRLGTENTEAFF	TGTGCCAGCAGTAGACTGGGGACAGAGAACACTGAAGCTTTCTTT
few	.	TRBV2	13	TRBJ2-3	CASSAGSPHTQYF	TGTGCCAGCAGTGCCGGGTCCCCTCATACGCAGTATTTT
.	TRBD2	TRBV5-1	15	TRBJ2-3	CASSLLAGDLDTQYF	TGCGCCAGCAGCCTACTAGCGGGAGACTTAGATACGCAGTATTTT
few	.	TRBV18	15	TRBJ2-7	CASSPRTAGAYEQYF	TGTGCCAGCTCACCTCGGACGGCTGGGGCCTACGAGCAGTACTTC
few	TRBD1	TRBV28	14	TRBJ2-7	CASSSVDREYEQYF	TGTGCCAGCAGTTCGGTCGACAGGGAGTACGAGCAGTACTTC
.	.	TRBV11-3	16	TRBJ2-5	CASSLGDRLEKETQYF	TGTGCCAGCAGCTTAGGGGACAGACTAGAGAAAGAGACCCAGTACTTC
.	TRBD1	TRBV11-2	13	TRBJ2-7	CASSSGQAREQYF	TGTGCCAGCAGCTCGGGACAGGCCCGGGAGCAGTACTTC
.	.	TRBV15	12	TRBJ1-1	CATSSRPTEAFF	TGTGCCACCAGCAGCAGGCCCACTGAAGCTTTCTTT
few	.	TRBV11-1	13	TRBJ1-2	CASSPAGDYGYTF	TGTGCCAGCAGCCCGGCTGGGGACTATGGCTACACCTTC
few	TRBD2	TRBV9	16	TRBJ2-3	CASSVTGTSRADTQYF	TGTGCCAGCAGCGTGACCGGGACTAGCAGGGCGGATACGCAGTATTTT
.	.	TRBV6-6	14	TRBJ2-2	CASSYSISTGELFF	TGTGCCAGCAGTTACTCGATTTCGACCGGGGAGCTGTTTTTT
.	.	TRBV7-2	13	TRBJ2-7	CASSPRVAYEQYF	TGTGCCAGCAGCCCAAGGGTCGCCTACGAGCAGTACTTC
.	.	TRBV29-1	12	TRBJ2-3	CSVVGSTDTQYF	TGCAGCGTTGTCGGGAGCACAGATACGCAGTATTTT
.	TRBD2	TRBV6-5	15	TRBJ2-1	CASRTPGLPLYEQFF	TGTGCCAGCAGGACACCGGGACTACCTTTATATGAGCAGTTCTTC